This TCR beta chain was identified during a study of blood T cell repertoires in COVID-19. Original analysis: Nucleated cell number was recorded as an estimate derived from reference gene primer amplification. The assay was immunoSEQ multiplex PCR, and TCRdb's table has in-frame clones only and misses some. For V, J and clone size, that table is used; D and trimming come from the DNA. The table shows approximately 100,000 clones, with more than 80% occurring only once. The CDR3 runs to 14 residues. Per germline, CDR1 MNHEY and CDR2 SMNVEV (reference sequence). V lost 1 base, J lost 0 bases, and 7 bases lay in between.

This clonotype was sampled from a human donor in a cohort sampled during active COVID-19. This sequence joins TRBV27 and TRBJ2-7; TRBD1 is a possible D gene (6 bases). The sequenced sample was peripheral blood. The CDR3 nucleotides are TGTGCCAGCAGTTTATGGACAGACTCCTACGAGCAGTACTTC. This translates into CASSLWTDSYEQYF.